These 18 T cell receptor beta chains share one sample of origin, sequenced in a study of blood T cell repertoires in COVID-19. Using immunoSEQ multiplex PCR, the repertoire was profiled, and TCRdb retains in-frame clones only, with some absent. The table has around 41,000 clones, 85% to 95% seen once; the top ten hold 4.5% to 6.5%. Source material: peripheral blood. These receptor sequences come from a human donor in a cohort sampled during active COVID-19.

The rearrangement uses TRBV28 and TRBJ2-5; D ambiguous. The CDR3 is made up of 19 amino acids. Trimming took 3 bases from V and 4 from J, leaving 27 bases between them. Germline loops: CDR1 MDHEN, CDR2 SYDVKM. The CDR3 nucleotides are TGTGCCAGCAGTTTGAATACGAGTCTTTGTCCAGGCCGACGAGAGACCCAGTACTTC. This codes for CASSLNTSLCPGRRETQYF.

The rearrangement joins TRBV28 to TRBJ2-3; 7 nucleotides line up with TRBD2. Trimming at V came to 4 bases and at J to 0 bases, leaving 4 bases not matched to a gene. The CDR3 spans 15 residues. Germline V gene sequence: CDR1 MDHEN, CDR2 SYDVKM. The CDR3 spells CASSWLAESTDTQYF. The CDR3 nucleotides are TGTGCCAGCAGTTGGCTAGCGGAAAGCACAGATACGCAGTATTTT.

J is TRBJ2-7 and V is TRBV27, with 7 bases fitting TRBD2. The CDR3 is 14 residues long. The V and J ends lost 2 bases and 4 bases, in that order; junction bases with no gene match: 5. Per the germline V gene, CDR1 is MNHEY and CDR2 is SMNVEV (reference sequence). CDR3 sequence reads: CASSLSGAGYEQYF. CDR3 sequence (DNA): TGTGCCAGCAGTTTAAGCGGGGCGGGATACGAGCAGTACTTC.

The rearrangement uses TRBV20-1 and TRBJ2-2; D gene uncertain. Trimming took 6 bases from V and 7 from J, leaving 12 bases between them. Per the germline V gene, CDR1 is DFQATT and CDR2 is SNEGSKA (reference sequence). CDR3 length equals 12 residues. CDR3 coding DNA: TGCAGTGCCAGTCACCCGGTCGGGGAGCTGTTTTTT. This sequence encodes CSASHPVGELFF.

V is TRBV5-5 and J is TRBJ1-1, with D unclear. V was trimmed by 5 bases and J by 2 bases, leaving 10 bases between them. The germline V gene encodes CDR1 SGHKS and CDR2 YYEKEE (reference sequence). The CDR3 contains 13 residues. DNA of the CDR3: TGTGCCAGCAGAAAAACAGTTAACACTGAAGCTTTCTTT. This gives the protein CASRKTVNTEAFF.

The V and J genes are TRBV4-2 and TRBJ2-7; D is possibly TRBD1 (7 bases). V was cut by 0 bases and J by 7 bases, with 13 bases left in between. The length of the CDR3 is 14 residues. Looked up from germline, CDR1 is LGHNA and CDR2 is YNFKEQ. CDR3 protein: CASSQDLPGGEQYF. The CDR3, as DNA: TGTGCCAGCAGCCAAGATCTCCCAGGGGGGGAGCAGTACTTC.

The chain uses TRBV19 and TRBJ1-3, with 8 bases aligning to TRBD1. This CDR3 has 16 amino acids. The V segment lost 4 bases and the J segment 2 bases; nucleotides outside the gene matches: 7. Germline loops: CDR1 LNHDA, CDR2 SQIVND (reference sequence). The CDR3 sequence: CASSKTTGATGNTIYF. The CDR3 DNA follows: TGTGCCAGTAGTAAAACGACAGGGGCGACTGGAAACACCATATATTTT.

The V and J genes are TRBV6-2 or TRBV6-3 and TRBJ2-2; maybe TRBD2 (5 bases). Trimming pared 1 base from V and 6 bases from J, leaving 6 bases between. The germline V gene has CDR1 MNHEY and CDR2 SVGEGT. This CDR3 is 13 amino acids long. CDR3 coding DNA: TGTGCCAGCAGTTACTGGCGGGCCGGGGAGCTGTTTTTT. It codes for CASSYWRAGELFF.

The chain joins TRBV24-1 to TRBJ2-3; 11 bases fit TRBD2. The J segment lost 3 bases and the V segment lost 6 bases, leaving 1 base of the junction unmatched. CDR1 and CDR2 (germline): KGHDR, SFDVKD. The CDR3 length is 14 residues. The CDR3 DNA reads as TGTGCCACCAGTACTAGCGGGAGTACAGATACGCAGTATTTT. This codes for CATSTSGSTDTQYF.

CDR3 residues: CASSFEGLTTEAFF. CDR3 nucleotides: TGTGCCAGCAGCTTTGAGGGCCTGACCACTGAAGCTTTCTTT. The chain uses TRBV5-4 and TRBJ1-1; D not certain. CDR1 and CDR2 from the germline V gene are SGHNT and YYREEE (reference sequence). Trimming removed 2 bases at V and 4 bases at J, with 12 bases between. This CDR3 is 14 amino acids long.

In this sample, this clone turned up a few times. The chain is built from TRBV4-3 and TRBJ2-1; 8 bases agree with TRBD2. CDR1 is LGHNA, CDR2 YSLEER, per germline. The CDR3 length is 16 residues. The trim removed 1 base at V and 9 bases at J, leaving 11 bases unmatched. CDR3 sequence (DNA): TGCGCCAGCAGCCAAGTTTCGGGAGGGCCCTCTAGTGAGCAGTTCTTC. Its protein is CASSQVSGGPSSEQFF.

The chain employs TRBV18 and TRBJ2-1, with 8 bases that match TRBD1. The CDR3 has 14 residues. With V trimmed by 5 bases and J by 7 bases, 7 bases remained unmatched. Germline-derived CDR1 and CDR2 are KGHSH and LQKENI. CDR3 nucleotide sequence: TGTGCCAGCTCAATGGGACAGGTAGTGAATGAGCAGTTCTTC. It is translated as CASSMGQVVNEQFF.

V usage is TRBV27 and J usage is TRBJ2-2; the match to TRBD1 covers 7 bases. The germline CDR1 and CDR2 sequences are MNHEY and SMNVEV (reference sequence). The ends lost 5 bases at V and 0 bases at J; junction bases unmatched: 6. The CDR3 has 16 amino acids. CDR3 in DNA: TGTGCCAGCAGTCAATACGGACAGGCGAACACCGGGGAGCTGTTTTTT. It translates to CASSQYGQANTGELFF.

This chain joins TRBV18 and TRBJ1-1; 10 bases agree with TRBD1. Germline CDR1 and CDR2: KGHSH and LQKENI. With V trimmed by 1 base and J by 0 bases, 11 bases remained unmatched. The CDR3 is 19 amino acids. The CDR3 loop reads CASSPQRQGARVVNTEAFF. The DNA for the CDR3 is TGTGCCAGCTCACCACAAAGACAGGGGGCTCGGGTGGTGAACACTGAAGCTTTCTTT.

The rearrangement uses TRBV24-1 and TRBJ2-3; TRBD1 matches 8 bases. CDR3 length: 15 amino acids. Per germline, CDR1 KGHDR and CDR2 SFDVKD. With V trimmed by 4 bases and J by 3 bases, 5 bases remained unmatched. The CDR3 region is CATSDRTGWTDTQYF. CDR3 DNA: TGTGCCACCAGTGACCGGACAGGGTGGACAGATACGCAGTATTTT.

This clone was picked up a small number of times. The rearrangement joins TRBV5-4 to TRBJ1-2; 7 nucleotides line up with TRBD1. The V and J ends lost 2 bases and 6 bases, in that order; junction bases with no gene match: 4. The CDR3 has 13 amino acids. Germline CDR1 reads SGHNT; CDR2 reads YYREEE (reference sequence). CDR3 nucleotides: TGTGCCAGCAGCTTCGGAGGGGGCAATGGCTACACCTTC. Translation: CASSFGGGNGYTF.

J is TRBJ2-2 and V is TRBV9; tentatively, D is TRBD1 (5 bases). Germline values: CDR1 SGDLS, CDR2 YYNGEE. The CDR3 extends over 17 amino acids. The V and J ends lost 0 bases and 0 bases respectively, with 12 bases between them. The CDR3 bases are TGTGCCAGCAGCGTAGATGTACAGACAGCGAACACCGGGGAGCTGTTTTTT. This translates into CASSVDVQTANTGELFF.

This clone has just one count. The chain is built from TRBV5-1 and TRBJ1-1, with D possibly TRBD1 on 5 matching bases. CDR1 is SGHRS and CDR2 is YFSETQ in the germline V gene. This CDR3 is 17 amino acids long. V shed 0 bases and J shed 1 base, with 16 bases lying between them. This CDR3 is CASSLVPSDTGNTEAFF. The CDR3 DNA sequence: TGCGCCAGCAGCTTGGTTCCCAGTGATACAGGGAACACTGAAGCTTTCTTT.